Sequencing of this TCR beta chain was carried out in a study of CD8 T cells in ankylosing spondylitis. TCRdb reprocessed the 5' RACE reads via MiXCR and lists one record per CDR3 protein. The table has fewer than 200,000 distinct CDR3 sequences, approximately 18% seen once. The CDR3 loop spans 14 amino acids. V shed 6 bases and J shed 3 bases, with 18 bases lying between them. Germline CDR1 is SQVTM and CDR2 is ANQGSEA. The sequence came from a male donor aged 5-29 years with ankylosing spondylitis or in good health (not recorded which). Specimen: blood, either unsorted or a sorted T cell fraction (not recorded which). The chain recombines TRBV29-1 with TRBJ2-7; possibly TRBD1 for D (5 bases). CDR3 DNA: TGCAGCGTGGCCGCAGGGATACGGGTCTACGAGCAGTACTTC. Protein product: CSVAAGIRVYEQYF.